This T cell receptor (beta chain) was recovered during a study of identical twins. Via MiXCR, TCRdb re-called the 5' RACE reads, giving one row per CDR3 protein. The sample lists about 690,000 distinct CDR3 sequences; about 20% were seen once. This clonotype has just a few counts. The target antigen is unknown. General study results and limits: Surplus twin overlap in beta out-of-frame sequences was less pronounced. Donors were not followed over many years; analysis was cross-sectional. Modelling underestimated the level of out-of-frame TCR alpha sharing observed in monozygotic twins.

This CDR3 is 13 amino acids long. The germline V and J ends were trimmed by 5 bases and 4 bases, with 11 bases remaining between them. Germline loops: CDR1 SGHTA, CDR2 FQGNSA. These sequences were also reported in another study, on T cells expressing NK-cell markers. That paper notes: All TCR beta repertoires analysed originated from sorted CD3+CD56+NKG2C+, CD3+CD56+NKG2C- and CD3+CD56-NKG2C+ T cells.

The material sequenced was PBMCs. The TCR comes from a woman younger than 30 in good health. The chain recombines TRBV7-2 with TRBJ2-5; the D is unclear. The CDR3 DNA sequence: TGTGCCAGCAGCCCGTCACCAAGAGAGACCCAGTACTTC. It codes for CASSPSPRETQYF.